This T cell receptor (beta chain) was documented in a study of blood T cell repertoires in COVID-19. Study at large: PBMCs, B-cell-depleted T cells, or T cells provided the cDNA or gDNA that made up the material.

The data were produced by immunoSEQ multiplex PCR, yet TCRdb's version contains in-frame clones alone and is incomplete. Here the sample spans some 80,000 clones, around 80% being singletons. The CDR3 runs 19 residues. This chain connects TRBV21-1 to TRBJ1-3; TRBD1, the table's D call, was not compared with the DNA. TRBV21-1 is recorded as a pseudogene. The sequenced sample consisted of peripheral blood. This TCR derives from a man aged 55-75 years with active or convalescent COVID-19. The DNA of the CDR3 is TGTGCCAGCAGCAAAGGTGGCCGGGACACTTCCAACTCTGGAAACACCATATATTTT. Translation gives CASSKGGRDTSNSGNTIYF.